This TCR beta chain came from a study of blood T cell repertoires in COVID-19. The CDR3 extends over 14 amino acids. V was clipped by 0 bases and J by 1 base, with 6 bases between them. Germline V gene sequence: CDR1 MNHEY, CDR2 SVGEGT. Clones were sequenced by immunoSEQ multiplex PCR, and TCRdb holds only the in-frame ones, with some missing. There are around 310,000 clones in the sample; about nine tenths occur only once, and under 7% lies in the top ten. The J gene is TRBJ1-1, the V gene TRBV6-2 or TRBV6-3; D remains ambiguous. Source material: peripheral blood. The sequence came from a woman in her 30s with COVID-19, enrolled during active disease. This CDR3 is CASSYSTQNTEAFF. In DNA form, the CDR3 reads TGTGCCAGCAGTTACTCAACACAGAACACTGAAGCTTTCTTT.